This TCR beta chain was recorded in a study of T cells in Graves' hyperthyroidism and ophthalmopathy. For the study at large: Peripheral blood was obtained at initial diagnosis, preceding any treatment. The study's findings and limits: Most clonotypes expanded in thyroid above 0.001 were likewise present in blood.

CDR1 SEHNR and CDR2 FQNEAQ come from the germline V gene (reference sequence). Germline trimming cut 1 base from V and 5 bases from J; bases unmatched to any gene: 4. This CDR3 has 14 residues. The table lists this clonotype with many counts. The antigen is undetermined. Amplified regions were TCR beta CDR3 sequences from RNA transcripts. The study used the HTBI primer set for a first-round RT-PCR of the TCR CDR3. Each CDR3 protein is one row after TCRdb ran MiXCR on the multiplex PCR reads. Among hundreds of thousands of distinct CDR3 sequences listed, over 35% were seen once. Sequencing was done on a sample of blood. The chain joins TRBV7-9 to TRBJ2-7, with 8 bases matching TRBD2. The receptor was derived from a man between 18 and 35 years old with Graves' hyperthyroidism. The CDR3 DNA sequence: TGTGCCAGCAGCTTAGGAGCGGGGGTCGACGAGCAGTACTTC. This codes for CASSLGAGVDEQYF.